The sequence of this T cell receptor beta chain was determined in a study of T cells in localized non-small cell lung cancer. From germline, CDR1 is MDHEN and CDR2 SYDVKM. CDR3 length equals 13 residues. Trimming removed 6 bases at V and 0 bases at J, with 8 bases between. Only in-frame clones appear in the TCRdb table, and some are missing; sequencing was by immunoSEQ multiplex PCR. Of over a thousand clones listed, about 31% are singletons. In this sample, this clone turned up a few times. The sequence came from a male donor at least 60 years old with stage I squamous cell lung carcinoma. The J gene is TRBJ1-1, the V gene TRBV28; no reliable D call. Source: normal lung tissue next to the tumor, taken before any cancer treatment. This CDR3 reads CASRYTVNTEAFF. The CDR3 bases are TGTGCCAGCAGGTATACAGTGAACACTGAAGCTTTCTTT.